This T cell receptor beta chain was recorded in a study of response to subunit inactivated influenza vaccine. Findings and limits, study-wide: Authors proposed each seasonal influenza vaccination draws in few new T cells.

This clonotype has more than one count but fewer than ten. Its matching antigen is unknown. TCRdb ran MiXCR on the RT-PCR reads and lists one entry per CDR3 protein. The top ten clones hold around a tenth of a sample with about 650,000 distinct CDR3 sequences, about 15% of them seen once. The clonotype originates from a middle-aged man who received an inactivated influenza vaccine. The sequencing used PBMCs from blood, collected approximately 13 days after vaccination.

Here the CDR3 reads CASSPRTGGPSNYEQYF. CDR3 nucleotides: TGTGCCAGCAGTCCCCGGACAGGGGGTCCCTCCAACTACGAGCAGTACTTC. This chain connects TRBV27 to TRBJ2-7, with 10 bases aligning to TRBD1. Germline V gives CDR1 MNHEY, CDR2 SMNVEV (reference sequence). CDR3 length: 17 residues. Trimming cost V 5 bases and J 3 bases; bases outside gene matches: 13.